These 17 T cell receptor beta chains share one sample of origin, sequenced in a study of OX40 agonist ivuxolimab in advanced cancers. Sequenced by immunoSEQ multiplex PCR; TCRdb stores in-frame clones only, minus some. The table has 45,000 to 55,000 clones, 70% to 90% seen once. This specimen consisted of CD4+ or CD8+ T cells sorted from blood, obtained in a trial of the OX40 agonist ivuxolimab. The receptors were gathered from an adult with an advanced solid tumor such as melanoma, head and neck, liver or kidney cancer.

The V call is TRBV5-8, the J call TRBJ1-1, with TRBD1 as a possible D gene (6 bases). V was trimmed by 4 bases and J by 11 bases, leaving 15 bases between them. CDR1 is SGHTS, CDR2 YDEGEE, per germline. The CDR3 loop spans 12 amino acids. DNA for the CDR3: TGTGCCAGCAGCGACCGGACAGTTAAGGCTTTCTTT. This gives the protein CASSDRTVKAFF.

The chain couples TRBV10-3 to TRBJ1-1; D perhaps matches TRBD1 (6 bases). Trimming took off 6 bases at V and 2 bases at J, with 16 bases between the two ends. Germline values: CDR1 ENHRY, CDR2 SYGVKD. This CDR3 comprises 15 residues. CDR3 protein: CAISAHPGDNTEAFF. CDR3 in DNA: TGTGCCATCAGCGCCCACCCAGGGGATAACACTGAAGCTTTCTTT.

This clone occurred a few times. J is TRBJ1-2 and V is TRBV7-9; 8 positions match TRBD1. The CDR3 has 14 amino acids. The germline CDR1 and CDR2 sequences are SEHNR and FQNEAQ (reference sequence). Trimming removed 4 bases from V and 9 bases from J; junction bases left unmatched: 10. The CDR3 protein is CASSWRRQGASYTF. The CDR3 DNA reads TGTGCCAGCAGCTGGAGGCGTCAGGGGGCAAGCTACACCTTC.

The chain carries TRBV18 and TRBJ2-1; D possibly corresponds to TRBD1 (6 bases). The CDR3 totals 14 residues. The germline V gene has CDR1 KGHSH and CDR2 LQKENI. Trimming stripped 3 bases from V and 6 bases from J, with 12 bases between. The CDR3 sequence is CASSPQGWANEQFF. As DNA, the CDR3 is TGTGCCAGCTCACCCCAGGGGTGGGCCAATGAGCAGTTCTTC. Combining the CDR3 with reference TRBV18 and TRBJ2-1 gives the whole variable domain NAGVMQNPRHLVRRRGQEARLRCSPMKGHSHVYWYRQLPEEGLKFMVYLQKENIIDESGMPKERFSAEFPKEGPSILRIQQVVRGDSAAYFCASSPQGWANEQFFGPGTRLTVL.

CDR3 DNA sequence: TGCGCCAGCAGCTTGCTAGCGGACACAGATACGCAGTATTTT. Its translation: CASSLLADTDTQYF. The V call is TRBV5-1, the J call TRBJ2-3; 7 nucleotides agree with TRBD2. The germline gives CDR1 SGHRS, CDR2 YFSETQ. V lost 1 base and J lost 2; bases outside the gene matches: 1. This CDR3 comprises 14 residues.

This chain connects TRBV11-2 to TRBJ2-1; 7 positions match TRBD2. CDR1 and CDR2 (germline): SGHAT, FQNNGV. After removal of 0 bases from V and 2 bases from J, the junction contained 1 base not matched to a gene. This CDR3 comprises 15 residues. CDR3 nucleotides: TGTGCCAGCAGCTTAGACCTAGCGGCCTACAATGAGCAGTTCTTC. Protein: CASSLDLAAYNEQFF.

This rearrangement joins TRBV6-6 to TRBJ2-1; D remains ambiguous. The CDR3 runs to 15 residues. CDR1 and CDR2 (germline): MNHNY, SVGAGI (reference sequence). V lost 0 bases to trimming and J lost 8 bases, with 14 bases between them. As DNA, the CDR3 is TGTGCCAGCAGTTACTCGTCTCCTTATAGGTATGAGCAGTTCTTC. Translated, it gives CASSYSSPYRYEQFF.

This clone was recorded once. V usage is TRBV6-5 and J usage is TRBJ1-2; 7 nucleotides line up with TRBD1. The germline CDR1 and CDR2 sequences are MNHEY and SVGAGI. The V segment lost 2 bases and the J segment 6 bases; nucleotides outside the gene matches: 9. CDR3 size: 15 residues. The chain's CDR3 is CASSYTQQGRNGYTF. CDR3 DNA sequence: TGTGCCAGCAGTTACACCCAACAGGGGCGGAATGGCTACACCTTC.

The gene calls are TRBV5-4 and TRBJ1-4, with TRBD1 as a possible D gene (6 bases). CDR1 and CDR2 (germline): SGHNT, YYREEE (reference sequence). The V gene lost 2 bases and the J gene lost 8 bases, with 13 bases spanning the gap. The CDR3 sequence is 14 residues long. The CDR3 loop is CASSFAAGGEKLFF. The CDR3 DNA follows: TGTGCCAGCAGCTTCGCGGCGGGGGGCGAAAAACTGTTTTTT. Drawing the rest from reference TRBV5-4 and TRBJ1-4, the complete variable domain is ETGVTQSPTHLIKTRGQQVTLRCSSQSGHNTVSWYQQALGQGPQFIFQYYREEENGRGNFPPRFSGLQFPNYSSELNVNALELDDSALYLCASSFAAGGEKLFFGSGTQLSVL.

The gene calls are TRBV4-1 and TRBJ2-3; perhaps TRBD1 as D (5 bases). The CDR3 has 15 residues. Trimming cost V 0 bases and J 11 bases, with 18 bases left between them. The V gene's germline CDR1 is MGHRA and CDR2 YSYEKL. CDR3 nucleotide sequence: TGCGCCAGCAGCCAAGACAGGGTAGCCAACGCGTGGCAGTATTTT. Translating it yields CASSQDRVANAWQYF.

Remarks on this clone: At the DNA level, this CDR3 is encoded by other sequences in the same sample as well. CDR3 loop: CASSQDLGSSINEQFF. CDR3 sequence (DNA): TGCGCCAGCAGCCAAGATCTAGGGTCTAGCATCAATGAGCAGTTCTTC. V is TRBV4-1 and J is TRBJ2-1; possible D gene TRBD2, 5 bases. In germline, CDR1 is MGHRA, CDR2 YSYEKL. The CDR3 runs 16 residues. The V gene lost 0 bases and the J gene lost 6 bases, with 15 bases spanning the gap.

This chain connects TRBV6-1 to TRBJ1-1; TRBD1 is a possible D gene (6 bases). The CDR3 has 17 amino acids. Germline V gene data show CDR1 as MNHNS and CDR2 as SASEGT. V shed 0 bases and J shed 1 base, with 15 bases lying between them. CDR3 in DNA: TGTGCCAGCAGTGAAGCGCGAGGAGGCAGGGGGAACACTGAAGCTTTCTTT. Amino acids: CASSEARGGRGNTEAFF.

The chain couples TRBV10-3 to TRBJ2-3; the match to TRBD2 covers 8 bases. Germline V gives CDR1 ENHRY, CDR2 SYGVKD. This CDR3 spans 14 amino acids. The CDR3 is CASQAGGFTDTQYF. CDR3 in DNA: TGTGCTTCTCAGGCGGGAGGTTTCACAGATACGCAGTATTTT.

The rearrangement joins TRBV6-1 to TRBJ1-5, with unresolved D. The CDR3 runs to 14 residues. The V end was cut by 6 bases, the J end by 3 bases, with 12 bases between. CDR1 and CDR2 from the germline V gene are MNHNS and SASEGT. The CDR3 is CASSGTAYNQPQHF. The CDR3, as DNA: TGTGCCAGCAGCGGAACGGCATACAATCAGCCCCAGCATTTT.

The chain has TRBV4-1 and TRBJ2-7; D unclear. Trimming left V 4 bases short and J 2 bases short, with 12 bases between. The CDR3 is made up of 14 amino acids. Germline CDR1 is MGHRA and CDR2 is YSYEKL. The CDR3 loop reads CASSPRTVTYEQYF. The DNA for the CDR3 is TGCGCCAGCAGCCCACGGACCGTCACCTACGAGCAGTACTTC.

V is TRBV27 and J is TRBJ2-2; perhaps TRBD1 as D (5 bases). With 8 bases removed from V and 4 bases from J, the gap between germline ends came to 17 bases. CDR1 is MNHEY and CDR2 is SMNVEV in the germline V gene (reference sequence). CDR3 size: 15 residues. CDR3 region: CASQGSGLRTGELFF. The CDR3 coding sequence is TGTGCCAGCCAAGGGTCAGGGCTTCGCACCGGGGAGCTGTTTTTT.

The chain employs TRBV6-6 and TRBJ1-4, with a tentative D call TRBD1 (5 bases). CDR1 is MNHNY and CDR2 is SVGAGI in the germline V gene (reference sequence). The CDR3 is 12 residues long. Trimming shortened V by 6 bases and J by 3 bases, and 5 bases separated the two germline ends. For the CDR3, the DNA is TGTGCCAGCAGGACAGCTAATGAAAAACTGTTTTTT. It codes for CASRTANEKLFF.